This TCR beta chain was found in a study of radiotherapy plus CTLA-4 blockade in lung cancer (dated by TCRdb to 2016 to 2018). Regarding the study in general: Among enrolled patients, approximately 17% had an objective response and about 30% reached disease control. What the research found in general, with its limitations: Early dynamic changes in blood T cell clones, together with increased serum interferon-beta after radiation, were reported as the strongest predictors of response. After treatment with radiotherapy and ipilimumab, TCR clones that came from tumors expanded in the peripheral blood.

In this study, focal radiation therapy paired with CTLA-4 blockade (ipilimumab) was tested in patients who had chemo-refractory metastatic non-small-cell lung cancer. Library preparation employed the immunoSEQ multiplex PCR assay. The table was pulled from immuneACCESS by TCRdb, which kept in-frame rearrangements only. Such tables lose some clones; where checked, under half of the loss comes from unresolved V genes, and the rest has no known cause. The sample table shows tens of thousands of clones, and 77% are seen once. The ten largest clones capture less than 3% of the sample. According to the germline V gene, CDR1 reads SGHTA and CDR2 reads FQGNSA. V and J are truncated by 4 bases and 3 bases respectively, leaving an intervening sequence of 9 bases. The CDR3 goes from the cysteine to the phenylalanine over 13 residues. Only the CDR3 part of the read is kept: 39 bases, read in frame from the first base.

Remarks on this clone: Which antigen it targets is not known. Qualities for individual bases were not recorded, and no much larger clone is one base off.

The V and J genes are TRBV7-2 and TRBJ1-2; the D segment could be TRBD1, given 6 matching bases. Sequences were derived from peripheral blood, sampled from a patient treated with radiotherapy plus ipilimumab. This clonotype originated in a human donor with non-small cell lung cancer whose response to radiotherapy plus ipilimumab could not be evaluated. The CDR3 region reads CASSYTGHYGYTF. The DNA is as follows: TGTGCCAGCAGCTACACAGGGCACTATGGCTACACCTTC.